This T cell receptor (beta chain) appears in the sequencing data of a study of beta chain features in type 1 diabetes. The sequenced template was cDNA made from the entire isolated RNA. Some clones are missing from TCRdb's copy, which holds only in-frame ones; the method was immunoSEQ multiplex PCR. The sample holds 130,000 to 150,000 clones, 8% to 13% seen once. This clone was recorded a few times. Trimming stripped 1 base from V and 6 bases from J, with 12 bases between. This CDR3 is built from 15 residues. Germline V gene sequence: CDR1 SNHLY, CDR2 FYNNEI. V and J are TRBV2 and TRBJ2-2; a possible D gene is TRBD2 (7 bases). This TCR derives from a man younger than 35 in good health. The sequencing sample was made of naive CD4+ T cells from blood. The CDR3 sequence: CASSEGGGAAGELFF. The CDR3 nucleotides read TGTGCCAGCAGTGAAGGAGGGGGGGCCGCCGGGGAGCTGTTTTTT.